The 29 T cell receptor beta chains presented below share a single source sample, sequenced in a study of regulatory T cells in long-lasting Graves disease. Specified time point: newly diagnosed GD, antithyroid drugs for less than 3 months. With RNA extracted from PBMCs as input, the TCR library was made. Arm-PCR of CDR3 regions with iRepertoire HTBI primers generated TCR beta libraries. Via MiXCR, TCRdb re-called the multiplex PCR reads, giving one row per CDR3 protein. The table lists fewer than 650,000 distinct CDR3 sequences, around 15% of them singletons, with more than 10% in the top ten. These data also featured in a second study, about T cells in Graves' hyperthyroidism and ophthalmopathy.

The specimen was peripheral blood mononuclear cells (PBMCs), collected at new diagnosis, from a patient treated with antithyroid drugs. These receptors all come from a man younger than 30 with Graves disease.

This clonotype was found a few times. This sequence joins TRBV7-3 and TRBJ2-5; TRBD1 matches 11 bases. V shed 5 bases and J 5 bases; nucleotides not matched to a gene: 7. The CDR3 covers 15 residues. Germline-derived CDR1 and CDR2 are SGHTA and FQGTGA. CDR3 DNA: TGTGCCAGCAGCCCCGGACAGGGGGCATTTGAGACCCAGTACTTC. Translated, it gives CASSPGQGAFETQYF.

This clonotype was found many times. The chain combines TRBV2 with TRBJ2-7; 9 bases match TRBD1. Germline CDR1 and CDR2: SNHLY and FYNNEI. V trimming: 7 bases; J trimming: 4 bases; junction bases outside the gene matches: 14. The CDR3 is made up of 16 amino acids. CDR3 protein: CASKGQGLGDIYEQYF. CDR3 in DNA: TGTGCCAGCAAGGGACAGGGCCTTGGGGATATATACGAGCAGTACTTC.

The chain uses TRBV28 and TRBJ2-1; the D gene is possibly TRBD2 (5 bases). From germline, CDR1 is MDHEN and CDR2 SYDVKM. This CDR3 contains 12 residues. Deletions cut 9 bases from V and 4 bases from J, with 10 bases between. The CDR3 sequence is CASTTRYNEQFF. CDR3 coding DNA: TGTGCCAGTACTACTAGATACAATGAGCAGTTCTTC.

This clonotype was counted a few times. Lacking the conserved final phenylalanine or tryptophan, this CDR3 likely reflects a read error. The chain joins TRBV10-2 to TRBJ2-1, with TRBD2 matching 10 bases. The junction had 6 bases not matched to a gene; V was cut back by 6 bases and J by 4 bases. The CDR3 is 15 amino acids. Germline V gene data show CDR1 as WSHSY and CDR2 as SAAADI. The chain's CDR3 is CASRATSGPYNEQFS. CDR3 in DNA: TGCGCCAGCAGGGCGACTAGCGGGCCTTACAATGAGCAGTTCTCC.

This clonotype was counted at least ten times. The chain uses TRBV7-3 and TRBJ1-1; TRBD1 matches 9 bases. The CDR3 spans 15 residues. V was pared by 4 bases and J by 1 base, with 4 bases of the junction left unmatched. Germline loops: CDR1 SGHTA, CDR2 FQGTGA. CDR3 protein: CASSSTGGSNTEAFF. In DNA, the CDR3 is TGTGCCAGCAGCTCTACAGGGGGCTCGAACACTGAAGCTTTCTTT.

CDR3 nucleotides: TGTGCCTGTGTCGCCGGGGCCGAGCAGTACTTC. The encoded protein is CACVAGAEQYF. The chain joins TRBV30 to TRBJ2-7; D is possibly TRBD1 or TRBD2 (5 bases each). CDR3 length equals 11 residues. The germline gives CDR1 GTSNPN, CDR2 SVGIG (reference sequence). V shed 6 bases and J shed 6 bases, with 12 bases lying between them.

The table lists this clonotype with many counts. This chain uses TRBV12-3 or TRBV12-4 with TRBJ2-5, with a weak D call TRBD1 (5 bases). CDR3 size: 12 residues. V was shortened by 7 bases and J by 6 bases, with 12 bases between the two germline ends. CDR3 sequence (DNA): TGTGCCAGCAAAAGGGGCGGACAGACCCAGTACTTC. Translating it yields CASKRGGQTQYF.

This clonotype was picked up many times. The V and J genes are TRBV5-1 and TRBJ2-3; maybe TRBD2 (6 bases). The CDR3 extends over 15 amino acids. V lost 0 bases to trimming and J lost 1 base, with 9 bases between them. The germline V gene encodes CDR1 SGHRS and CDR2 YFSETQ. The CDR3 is CASSLGPSGTDTQYF. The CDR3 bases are TGCGCCAGCAGCTTGGGTCCTAGCGGCACAGATACGCAGTATTTT.

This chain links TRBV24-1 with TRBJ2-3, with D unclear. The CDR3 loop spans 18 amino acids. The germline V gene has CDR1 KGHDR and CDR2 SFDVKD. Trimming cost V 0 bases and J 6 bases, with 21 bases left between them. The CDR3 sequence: CATSDLSGGSPAIDTQYF. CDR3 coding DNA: TGTGCCACCAGTGATTTGTCCGGCGGCTCCCCTGCCATTGATACGCAGTATTTT.

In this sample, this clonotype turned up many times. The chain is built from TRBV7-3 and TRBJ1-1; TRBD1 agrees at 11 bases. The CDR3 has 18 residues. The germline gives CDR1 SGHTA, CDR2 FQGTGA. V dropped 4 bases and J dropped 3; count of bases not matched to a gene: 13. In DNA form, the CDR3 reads TGTGCCAGCAGCTCGGACAGGGGGCATCCCAATTCGGACACTGAAGCTTTCTTT. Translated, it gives CASSSDRGHPNSDTEAFF.

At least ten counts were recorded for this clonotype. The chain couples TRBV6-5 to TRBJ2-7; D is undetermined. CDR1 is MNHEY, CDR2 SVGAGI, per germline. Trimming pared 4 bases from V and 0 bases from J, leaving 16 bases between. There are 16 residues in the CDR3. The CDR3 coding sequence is TGTGCCAGCAGTTTAGACCCAGGCTCTCTCTCCTACGAGCAGTACTTC. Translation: CASSLDPGSLSYEQYF.

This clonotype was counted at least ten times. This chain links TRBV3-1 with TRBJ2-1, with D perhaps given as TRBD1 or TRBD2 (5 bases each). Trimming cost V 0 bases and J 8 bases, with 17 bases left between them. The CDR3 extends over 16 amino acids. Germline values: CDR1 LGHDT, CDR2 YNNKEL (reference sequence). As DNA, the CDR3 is TGTGCCAGCAGCCAAGATCTGGCTAGAGGGGATCATGAGCAGTTCTTC. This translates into CASSQDLARGDHEQFF.

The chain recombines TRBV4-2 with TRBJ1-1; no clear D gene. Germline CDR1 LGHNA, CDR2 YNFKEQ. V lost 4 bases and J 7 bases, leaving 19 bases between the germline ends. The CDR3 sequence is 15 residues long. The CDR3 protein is CASSPKGSSGGEAFF. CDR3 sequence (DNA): TGTGCCAGCAGCCCGAAGGGCTCCTCTGGCGGTGAAGCTTTCTTT.

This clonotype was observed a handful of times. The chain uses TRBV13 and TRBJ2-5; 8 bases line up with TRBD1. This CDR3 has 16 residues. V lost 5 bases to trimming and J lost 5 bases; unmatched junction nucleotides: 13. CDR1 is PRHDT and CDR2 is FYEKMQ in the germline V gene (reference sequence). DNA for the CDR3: TGTGCCAGCAGCCCAGGGACTCTACAGGGGGAGGAGACCCAGTACTTC. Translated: CASSPGTLQGEETQYF.

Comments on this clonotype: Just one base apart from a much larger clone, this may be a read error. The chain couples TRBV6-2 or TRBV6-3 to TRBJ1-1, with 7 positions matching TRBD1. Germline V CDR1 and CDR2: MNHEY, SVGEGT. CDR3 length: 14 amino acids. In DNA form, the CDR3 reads TGTGCCAGCAGTCTCTGGGGACAGAACACTGAAGATTTCTTT. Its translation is CASSLWGQNTEDFF.

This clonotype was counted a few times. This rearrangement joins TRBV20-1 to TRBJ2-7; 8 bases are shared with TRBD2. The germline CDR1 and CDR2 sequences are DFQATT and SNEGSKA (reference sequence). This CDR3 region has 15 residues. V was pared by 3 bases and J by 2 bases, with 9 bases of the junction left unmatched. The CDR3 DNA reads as TGCAGTGCTAGGAATCCGCTAGCGGGCCCCTACGAGCAGTACTTC. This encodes CSARNPLAGPYEQYF.

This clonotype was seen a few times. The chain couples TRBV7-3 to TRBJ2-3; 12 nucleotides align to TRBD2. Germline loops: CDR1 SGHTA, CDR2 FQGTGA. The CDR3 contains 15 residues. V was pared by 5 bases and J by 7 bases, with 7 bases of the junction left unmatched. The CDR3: CASSTLAGGGYTQYF. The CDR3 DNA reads TGTGCCAGCAGCACGCTAGCGGGAGGGGGGTATACGCAGTATTTT.

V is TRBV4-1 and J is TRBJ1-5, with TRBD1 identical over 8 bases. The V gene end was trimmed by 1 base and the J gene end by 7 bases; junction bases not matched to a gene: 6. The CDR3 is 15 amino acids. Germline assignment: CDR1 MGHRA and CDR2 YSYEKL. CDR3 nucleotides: TGCGCCAGCAGCCAAGTGACAGGGGCAGGGCAGCCCCAGCATTTT. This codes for CASSQVTGAGQPQHF.

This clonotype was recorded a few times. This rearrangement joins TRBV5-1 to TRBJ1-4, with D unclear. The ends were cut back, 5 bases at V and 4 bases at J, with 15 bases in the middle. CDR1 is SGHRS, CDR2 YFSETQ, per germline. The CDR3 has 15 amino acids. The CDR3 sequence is CASRYREALNEKLFF. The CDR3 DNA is TGCGCCAGCAGGTATCGAGAGGCCCTTAATGAAAAACTGTTTTTT.

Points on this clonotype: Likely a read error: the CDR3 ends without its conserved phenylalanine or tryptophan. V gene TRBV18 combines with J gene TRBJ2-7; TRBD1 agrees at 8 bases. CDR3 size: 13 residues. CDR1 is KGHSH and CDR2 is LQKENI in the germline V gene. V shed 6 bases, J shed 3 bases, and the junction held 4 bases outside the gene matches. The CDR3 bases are TGTGCCAGCTCGTCGGGGACAGGCTACGAGCAGTACCTC. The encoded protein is CASSSGTGYEQYL.

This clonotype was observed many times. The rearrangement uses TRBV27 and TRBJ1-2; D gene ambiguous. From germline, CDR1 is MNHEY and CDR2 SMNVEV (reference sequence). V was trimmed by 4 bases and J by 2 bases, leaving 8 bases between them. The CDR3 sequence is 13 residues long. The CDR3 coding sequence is TGTGCCAGCAGTTCGGCGAGAAACTATGGCTACACCTTC. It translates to CASSSARNYGYTF.

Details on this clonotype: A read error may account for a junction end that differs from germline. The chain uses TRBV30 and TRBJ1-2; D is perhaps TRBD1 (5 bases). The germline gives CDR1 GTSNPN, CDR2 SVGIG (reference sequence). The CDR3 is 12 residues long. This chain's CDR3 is CAWSGQIYGYAF. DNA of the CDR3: TGTGCCTGGAGTGGACAGATCTATGGCTACGCCTTC.

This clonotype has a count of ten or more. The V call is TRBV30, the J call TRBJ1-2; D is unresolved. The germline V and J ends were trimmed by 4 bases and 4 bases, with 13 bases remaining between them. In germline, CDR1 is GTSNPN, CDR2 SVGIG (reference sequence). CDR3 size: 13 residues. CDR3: CAWTKNLRYGYTF. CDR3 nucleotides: TGTGCCTGGACCAAAAACCTTCGCTATGGCTACACCTTC.

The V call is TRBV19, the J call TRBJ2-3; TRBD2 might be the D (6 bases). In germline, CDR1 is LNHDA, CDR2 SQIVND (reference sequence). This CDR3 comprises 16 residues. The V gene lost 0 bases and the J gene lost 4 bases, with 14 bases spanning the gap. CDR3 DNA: TGTGCCAGTAGTATAGATCGAGGGGCGGGATCAGATACGCAGTATTTT. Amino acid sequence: CASSIDRGAGSDTQYF. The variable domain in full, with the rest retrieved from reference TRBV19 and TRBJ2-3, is DGGITQSPKYLFRKEGQNVTLSCEQNLNHDAMYWYRQDPGQGLRLIYYSQIVNDFQKGDIAEGYSVSREKKESFPLTVTSAQKNPTAFYLCASSIDRGAGSDTQYFGPGTRLTVL.

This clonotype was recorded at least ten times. CDR3 residues: CASSRIGSPEEQYF. The CDR3 DNA follows: TGTGCCAGCAGCCGGATCGGGAGTCCTGAGGAGCAGTACTTC. The chain is built from TRBV7-9 and TRBJ2-7, with a weak D call TRBD2 (6 bases). This CDR3 region has 14 residues. Germline assignment: CDR1 SEHNR and CDR2 FQNEAQ (reference sequence). V was trimmed by 5 bases and J by 7 bases, leaving 18 bases between them.

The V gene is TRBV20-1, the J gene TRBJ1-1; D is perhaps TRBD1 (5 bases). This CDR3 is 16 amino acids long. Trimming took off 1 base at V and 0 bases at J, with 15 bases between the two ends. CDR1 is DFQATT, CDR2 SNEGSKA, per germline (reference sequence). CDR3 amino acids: CSARGLLGGLNTEAFF. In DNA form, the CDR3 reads TGCAGTGCTAGAGGGCTACTCGGGGGGTTGAACACTGAAGCTTTCTTT.

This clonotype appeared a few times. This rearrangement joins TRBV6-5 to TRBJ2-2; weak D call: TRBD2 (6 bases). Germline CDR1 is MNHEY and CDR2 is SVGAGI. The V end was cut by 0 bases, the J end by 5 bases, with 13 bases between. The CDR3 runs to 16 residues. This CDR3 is CASSYSKGRRTGELFF. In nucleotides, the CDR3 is TGTGCCAGCAGTTACTCGAAAGGGAGGCGAACCGGGGAGCTGTTTTTT.

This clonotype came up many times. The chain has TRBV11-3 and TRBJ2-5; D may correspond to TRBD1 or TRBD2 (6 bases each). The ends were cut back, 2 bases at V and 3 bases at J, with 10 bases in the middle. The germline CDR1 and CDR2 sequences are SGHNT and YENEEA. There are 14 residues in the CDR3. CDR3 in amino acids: CASSLYRGEETQYF. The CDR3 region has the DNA TGTGCCAGCAGCTTATATAGGGGGGAAGAGACCCAGTACTTC.

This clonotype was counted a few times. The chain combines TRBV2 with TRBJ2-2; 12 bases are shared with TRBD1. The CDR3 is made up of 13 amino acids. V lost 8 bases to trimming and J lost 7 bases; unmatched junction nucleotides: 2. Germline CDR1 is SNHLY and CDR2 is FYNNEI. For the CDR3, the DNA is TGTGCCAGCCGGGACAGGGGGCACGGGGAGCTGTTTTTT. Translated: CASRDRGHGELFF.